The T cell receptor beta chain described here comes from a study of identical twins (dated by TCRdb to 2015 to 2016). About the study as a whole: The study deep-sequenced TCR alpha and beta repertoires from monozygotic twins, unrelated adults of various ages and cord blood to test whether fetal clonotypes persist. To rule out contamination, the twin experiments were replicated at different times with different library preparation protocols.

Regarding this clonotype: What antigen it recognizes has not been identified. No quality values exist for individual bases; no much larger clone is one base distant.

V is pared back by 4 bases and J by 8 bases, with 19 bases lying between the germline termini. Taken from cysteine to phenylalanine, the CDR3 has 15 residues. Only the CDR3 part of the read is kept: 45 bases, read in frame from the first base. The germline V gene provides CDR1 SGHRS and CDR2 YFSETQ. Only healthy Caucasian donors were included. Three pairs of female monozygotic twins, all aged roughly 18 to 29 years, made up the twin cohort. Positive isolation kits from Invitrogen were used to isolate CD4+ and CD8+ T cell populations. Results the study describes overall, beyond this receptor: Excess twin sharing in beta out-of-frame sequences was weaker because fewer shared sequences lowered the signal-to-noise ratio. Abundant cord blood beta clonotypes had fewer insertions, young adult naive repertoires showed a similar but weaker trend, and memory repertoires showed no such trend. Because the same donors could not be followed over many years, conclusions were based on cross-sectional statistical analysis. Compared with coincidental sharing between unrelated individuals, out-of-frame TCR alpha sequences shared between twins had an excess of sequences with low generation probability. Zero-insertion analyses could be partly confounded by invariant T cells such as MAIT and iNKT, although diverse VJ usage argued against such confounding for most clonotypes. In monozygotic twins, out-of-frame TCR alpha sharing was systematically underestimated by recombination models, although the models agreed with sharing between unrelated individuals.

Library generation was performed with 5' RACE. Instrument on record: Illumina HiSeq 2000. Template switching introduced a universal primer binding site; the final cDNA contained a unique molecular identifier, enabling accurate counting of TCR cDNA molecules. First-strand cDNA for TCR alpha and beta chains was synthesized from specific primers in the conserved constant-segment region. To control for contamination, every cDNA library carried two barcodes: a SMART-Mk sample barcode plus Illumina barcodes. TruSeq adapter sequences along with Illumina sample barcodes were introduced in two successive PCR steps. The TCR alpha and beta cDNA libraries were sequenced on the Illumina HiSeq platform using custom primers. The authors' pipeline ran thus. MiGEC processed the raw reads to extract unique molecular identifiers, while MiXCR was used to determine the CDR3 positions. For each individual, recombination models were inferred using an EM algorithm with the repgenHMM and IGoR tools. The analysis of shared clonotypes was done with the tcR package in R, with sharing normalized by the product of cloneset sizes. Out-of-frame nonproductive sequences were analyzed to study raw recombination free of thymic and clonal selection effects. The raw public data were reprocessed by TCRdb itself: fastp quality trimming at Q25, MiXCR clonotype calling, in-frame beta chains only. Merged by CDR3 protein, the rows form single entries marked with the most common genes and DNA. V and J calls and clone size were set by TCRdb, not the authors. Within this sample are 520,000 or so distinct CDR3 sequences, with 22% of them counted one time only. The ten biggest clones cover around 0.9% of the sample.

The same sample was also used in a study of T cells expressing NK-cell markers. Per that second paper: Three sorted T-cell subsets (CD3+CD56+NKG2C+, CD3+CD56+NKG2C- and CD3+CD56-NKG2C+) from about 8 donors had their TCR beta-chain repertoires profiled. Among the eight sequenced donors, seven were HCMV-seropositive and one was HCMV-seronegative. In several experiments an anti-gammadeltaTCR antibody was added to restrict sorting to alphabetaTCR-expressing T cells. In six donors, the dominant CD3+CD56+NKG2C+ clonotypes ranked among the top 10 CD8+ clonotypes, making up 1.0-7.0% of CD8+ T cells. Those dominant clonotypes were again the most abundant among CD3+CD56-NKG2C+ cells in a handful of donors, at about 25-60.1%. Whether the expanded NKG2C-expressing T cell clones were specific for HCMV antigens remained unclear. Randomly selected healthy volunteers, three men and five women, were used as the eight sequenced donors. To determine HCMV serostatus, a commercial ELISA kit was used to detect HCMV-specific IgG in serum. MIGEC was used to demultiplex reads and group reads by UMI, and MiTCR was used to assemble and quantify clonotypes. To remove erroneous sequences, TCR cDNA sequences were retained only when supported by two or more reads. The tcR package was used for downstream repertoire analysis, and clonotypes were matched between fractions using CDR3 nucleotide sequence together with V segment. VDJmatch was used to annotate antigen specificity against VDJdb, with one amino acid substitution allowed in CDR3.

This chain joins TRBV5-1 to TRBJ2-1; TRBD2 is a weak D gene call, 7 bases matching. This receptor was taken from a woman aged 18-29 years in good health. The specimen sequenced was CD4+ T cells sorted from blood. This receptor has the CDR3 CASSQGGGLRYEQFF. Here is the DNA: TGCGCCAGCAGCCAAGGGGGAGGGCTACGGTATGAGCAGTTCTTC.